This T cell receptor beta chain comes out of a study of blood T cell repertoires in COVID-19. The data were produced by immunoSEQ multiplex PCR, yet TCRdb's version contains in-frame clones alone and is incomplete. This sample has about 120,000 clones; about 84% occur once, and the top ten carry 3.9%. The sequence was obtained from a man aged 55 to 70 with acute or convalescent COVID-19. The sequencing input was peripheral blood.

CDR3 in DNA: TGCGCCAGCAGCCAAGAGAGGGAATCCCCTCTAAGGTACTTC. Protein sequence: CASSQERESPLRYF. The chain links TRBV4-1 to TRBJ2-7; D might be TRBD2 (5 bases). CDR1 MGHRA and CDR2 YSYEKL come from the germline V gene. The CDR3 contains 14 residues. Trimming took 0 bases from V and 12 from J, leaving 18 bases between them.